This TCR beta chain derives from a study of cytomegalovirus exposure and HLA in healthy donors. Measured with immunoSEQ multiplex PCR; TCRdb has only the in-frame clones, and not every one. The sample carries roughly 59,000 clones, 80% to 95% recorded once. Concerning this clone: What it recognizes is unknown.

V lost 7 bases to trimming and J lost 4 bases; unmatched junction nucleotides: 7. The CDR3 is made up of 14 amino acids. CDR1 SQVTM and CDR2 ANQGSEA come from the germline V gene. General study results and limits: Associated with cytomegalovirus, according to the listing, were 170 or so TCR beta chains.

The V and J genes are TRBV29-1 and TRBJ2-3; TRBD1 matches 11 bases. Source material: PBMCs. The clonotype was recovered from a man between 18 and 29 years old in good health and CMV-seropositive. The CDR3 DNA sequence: TGCAGCGGGACAGGGGGCCCTTTATCAGATACGCAGTATTTT. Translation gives CSGTGGPLSDTQYF.